This T cell receptor (beta chain) emerged from a study of cytomegalovirus exposure and HLA in healthy donors. Whole-study context: Findings of an earlier analysis included roughly 120 million unique TCR beta sequences from around 180 million T cells. General study results and limits: Another analysis was done later, and it associated over 15,000 TCR beta sequences with HLA alleles at 0.05 false discovery rate. The classifier was said to identify cytomegalovirus status with high specificity and sensitivity. Earlier results showed most TCR beta V segments being productive about 87% or about 30% of the time.

PCR employed 60 Vbeta and 13 Jbeta primers. Clones were read by immunoSEQ multiplex PCR, and TCRdb kept only the in-frame ones, dropping some. This sample's table reports approximately 110,000 clones. Germline loops: CDR1 SGHRS, CDR2 YFSETQ. The V segment lost 4 bases and the J segment 2 bases; nucleotides outside the gene matches: 7. This CDR3 contains 15 residues. A note on this clone: Antigen specificity is unknown.

V is TRBV5-1 and J is TRBJ2-5; 8 bases fit TRBD1. The sequenced sample was PBMCs. The clonotype originates from a man aged 25-40 years in good health and CMV-seronegative. The CDR3 DNA reads as TGCGCCAGCAGCCCGACGGACAGGGAGCAAGAGACCCAGTACTTC. Protein sequence: CASSPTDREQETQYF.